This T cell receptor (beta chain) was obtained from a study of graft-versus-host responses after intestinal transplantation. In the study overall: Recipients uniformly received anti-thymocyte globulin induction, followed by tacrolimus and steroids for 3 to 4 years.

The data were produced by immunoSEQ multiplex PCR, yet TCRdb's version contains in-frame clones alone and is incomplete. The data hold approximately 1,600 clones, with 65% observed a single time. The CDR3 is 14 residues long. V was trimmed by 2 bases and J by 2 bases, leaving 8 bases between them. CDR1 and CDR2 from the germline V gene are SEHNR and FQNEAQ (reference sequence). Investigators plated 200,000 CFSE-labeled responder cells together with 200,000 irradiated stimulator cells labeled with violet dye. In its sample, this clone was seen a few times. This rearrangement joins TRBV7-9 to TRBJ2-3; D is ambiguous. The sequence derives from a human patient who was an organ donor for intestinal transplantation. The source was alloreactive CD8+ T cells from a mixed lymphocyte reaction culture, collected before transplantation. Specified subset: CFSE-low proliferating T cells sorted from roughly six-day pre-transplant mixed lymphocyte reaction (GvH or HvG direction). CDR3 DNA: TGTGCCAGCAGCTTACCACAGAACACAGATACGCAGTATTTT. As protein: CASSLPQNTDTQYF.